Listed below are T cell receptor beta chains from one sample, sequenced in a study of cytomegalovirus exposure and HLA in healthy donors. TCRdb keeps only in-frame clones here, not all; method: immunoSEQ multiplex PCR. The sample records approximately 160,000 clones, more than 65% being singletons. The sequencing input was PBMCs. Receptor source: a woman aged 40-49 years in good health and CMV-seropositive. The CDR3 runs from the conserved cysteine through the conserved F or W. The D gene is left open where the match is weak. Some rows mark clone size as missing; the rest say once, few, many or name a class of expanded clone.

TGTGCCATGGGACAGGGAGATAATTCACCCCTCCACTTT	CAMGQGDNSPLHF	TRBV10-3	TRBD1	few	TRBJ1-6
TGTGCCAGCAGCGCCCTACCGGGAAAAGAAGAGACCCAGTACTTC	CASSALPGKEETQYF	TRBV5-6	.	.	TRBJ2-5
TGTGCCAGCAGCGGACGCCCCGGCGGGAGCTCCTACAATGAGCAGTTCTTC	CASSGRPGGSSYNEQFF	TRBV7-8	TRBD2	.	TRBJ2-1
TGTGCCAGCAGTGAAGTAGGGGGCGGCCAGCCCCAGCATTTT	CASSEVGGGQPQHF	TRBV6-1	TRBD1	.	TRBJ1-5
TGTGCCAGCAGCTTACTGGGAGGCGTCTATGGCTACACCTTC	CASSLLGGVYGYTF	TRBV7-2	.	.	TRBJ1-2
TGTGCCAGCAGCGTAGGAAGCGGGAACACTGAAGCTTTCTTT	CASSVGSGNTEAFF	TRBV9	.	.	TRBJ1-1
TGTGCCAGCAGTTCCCAGTACGAGCAGTACTTC	CASSSQYEQYF	TRBV27	.	.	TRBJ2-7
TGTGCCAGCGGCGGGACTATCTACAATGAGCAGTTCTTC	CASGGTIYNEQFF	TRBV2	TRBD2	.	TRBJ2-1
TGTGCCAGCAGCCAAGAGAGTAGCGGGCGACGGACCGGGGAGCTGTTTTTT	CASSQESSGRRTGELFF	TRBV4-2	TRBD2	.	TRBJ2-2
TGTGCCAGTAGTATACGGTCGGGGAGCAATCAGCCCCAGCATTTT	CASSIRSGSNQPQHF	TRBV19	.	once	TRBJ1-5
TGTGCCAGCAGTTTAACTCTAGCGGGGAACTACGAGCAGTACTTC	CASSLTLAGNYEQYF	TRBV27	TRBD2	few	TRBJ2-7
TGTGCCAGCAGCTCGACAGGGTACGGCGGGGAGCTGTTTTTT	CASSSTGYGGELFF	TRBV7-3	TRBD1	.	TRBJ2-2
TGTGCCAGCAGCGTAGATGGGGAGGGACTCTATGGCTACACCTTC	CASSVDGEGLYGYTF	TRBV9	.	once	TRBJ1-2
TGCGCCAGCAGCCAAGGTCCAGCGGGAGCCCTCAATGAGCAGTTCTTC	CASSQGPAGALNEQFF	TRBV4-3	TRBD2	few	TRBJ2-1
TGTGCCATCAGTACCCAGGACAGGGCGAACACTGAAGCTTTCTTT	CAISTQDRANTEAFF	TRBV10-3	TRBD1	.	TRBJ1-1
TGTGCCAGTAGTATAAGACTAGCGGGAACCGGGGAGCTGTTTTTT	CASSIRLAGTGELFF	TRBV19	TRBD2	.	TRBJ2-2
TGTGCCAGCAGTGGGGCCCTTCGGCATGAGCAGTTCTTC	CASSGALRHEQFF	TRBV2	.	.	TRBJ2-1
TGCAGCGTTGAGAGCCGGGACAGAATTACAAGTGAGCAGTTCTTC	CSVESRDRITSEQFF	TRBV29-1	TRBD1	.	TRBJ2-1
TGTGCCAGCAGGCTCGGAGGGGTGAACACTGAAGCTTTCTTT	CASRLGGVNTEAFF	TRBV6-5	.	.	TRBJ1-1
TGTGCCAGCAGCTTTGAAGGGGAGGGTCAGCCCCAGCATTTT	CASSFEGEGQPQHF	TRBV5-4	.	.	TRBJ1-5
TGTGCCAGCAGTGACCCGGAGTTGGCTTTCTTT	CASSDPELAFF	TRBV6-1	.	once	TRBJ1-1
TGTGCCAGCAGCCACATACACGGGGACAATTACGAGCAGTACTTC	CASSHIHGDNYEQYF	TRBV11-2	.	few	TRBJ2-7
TGTGCCAGCAGCCCGACAGGGATCTACTACACCTTC	CASSPTGIYYTF	TRBV7-2	TRBD1	.	TRBJ1-2
TGTGCCAGCAGCTCGGCCCTGGGACTCGTGGACGAGCAGTACTTC	CASSSALGLVDEQYF	TRBV13	.	.	TRBJ2-7
TGCGCCAGCAGCCAAGATAGTCAGGCGGGACCGAAAAACATTCAGTACTTC	CASSQDSQAGPKNIQYF	TRBV4-3	.	once	TRBJ2-4
TGTGCCACCAGCAGAGTCCTTGGACAGGGGGAGAATGAAAAACTGTTTTTT	CATSRVLGQGENEKLFF	TRBV15	TRBD1	.	TRBJ1-4
TGTGCCATCAGTGAGTATCAGGGAACTGAAGCTTTCTTT	CAISEYQGTEAFF	TRBV10-3	.	.	TRBJ1-1
TGTGCCAGCGCACAGGGATTCACCGGGGAGCTGTTTTTT	CASAQGFTGELFF	TRBV11-3	.	.	TRBJ2-2
TGTGCTTTATTAAGGGGCATGAACACTGAAGCTTTCTTT	CALLRGMNTEAFF	TRBV25-1	.	.	TRBJ1-1
TGTGCCAGCAGACCTTTAACAGGGGTCTATGGCTACCCCTTC	CASRPLTGVYGYPF	TRBV28	TRBD1	.	TRBJ1-2
TGTGCCAGCAGCTTGGGAGGACTAGCGGTTATCAGAGCCAAAAACATTCAGTACTTC	CASSLGGLAVIRAKNIQYF	TRBV5-6	TRBD2	few	TRBJ2-4
TGTGCCAGCAGCGATTACAGGGGGGTCTATAATTCACCCCTCCACTTT	CASSDYRGVYNSPLHF	TRBV9	TRBD1	.	TRBJ1-6